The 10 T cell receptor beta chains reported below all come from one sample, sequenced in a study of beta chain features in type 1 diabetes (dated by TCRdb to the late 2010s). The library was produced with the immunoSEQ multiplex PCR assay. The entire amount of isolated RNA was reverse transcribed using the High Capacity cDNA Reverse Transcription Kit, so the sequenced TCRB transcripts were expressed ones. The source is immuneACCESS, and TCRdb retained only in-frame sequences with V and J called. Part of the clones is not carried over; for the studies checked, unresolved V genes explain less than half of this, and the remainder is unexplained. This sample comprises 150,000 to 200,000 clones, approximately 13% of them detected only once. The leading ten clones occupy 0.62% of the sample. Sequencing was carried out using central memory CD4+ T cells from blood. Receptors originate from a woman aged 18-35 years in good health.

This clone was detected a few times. CDR3 DNA sequence: TGTGCCAGCAGCTTACGGGGGAGGGATGAAAAACTGTTTTTT. Protein: CASSLRGRDEKLFF. The chain carries TRBV7-9 and TRBJ1-4, with D possibly TRBD1 on 5 matching bases. The CDR3 covers 14 residues. The V gene lost 2 bases and the J gene lost 6 bases, with 10 bases spanning the gap. Germline V gives CDR1 SEHNR, CDR2 FQNEAQ (reference sequence).

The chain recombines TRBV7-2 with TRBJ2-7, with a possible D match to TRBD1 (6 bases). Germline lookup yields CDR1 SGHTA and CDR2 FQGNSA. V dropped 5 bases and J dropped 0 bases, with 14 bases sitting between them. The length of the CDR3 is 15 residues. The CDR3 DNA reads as TGTGCCAGCAGCATCGGGACATCCCGCTCCTACGAGCAGTACTTC. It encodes CASSIGTSRSYEQYF.

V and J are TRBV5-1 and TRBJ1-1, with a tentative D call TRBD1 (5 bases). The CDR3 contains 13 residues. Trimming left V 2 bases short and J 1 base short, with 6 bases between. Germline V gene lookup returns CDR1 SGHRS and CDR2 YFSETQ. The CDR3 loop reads CASSLQENTEAFF. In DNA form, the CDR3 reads TGCGCCAGCAGCTTACAGGAGAACACTGAAGCTTTCTTT.

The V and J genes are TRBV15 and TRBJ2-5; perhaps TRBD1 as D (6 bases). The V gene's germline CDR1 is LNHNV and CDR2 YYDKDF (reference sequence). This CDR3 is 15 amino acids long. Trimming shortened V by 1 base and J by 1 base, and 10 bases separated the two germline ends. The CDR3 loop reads CATSRVTGSQETQYF. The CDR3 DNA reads TGTGCCACCAGCAGAGTGACAGGTTCCCAAGAGACCCAGTACTTC.

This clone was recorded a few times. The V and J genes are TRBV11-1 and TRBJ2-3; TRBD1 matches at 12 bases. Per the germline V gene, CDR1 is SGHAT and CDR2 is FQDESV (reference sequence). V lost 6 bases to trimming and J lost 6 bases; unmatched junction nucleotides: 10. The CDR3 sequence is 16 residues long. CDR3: CASRSGTGGVTDTQYF. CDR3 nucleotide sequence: TGTGCCAGCAGATCTGGGACAGGGGGCGTGACCGATACGCAGTATTTT.

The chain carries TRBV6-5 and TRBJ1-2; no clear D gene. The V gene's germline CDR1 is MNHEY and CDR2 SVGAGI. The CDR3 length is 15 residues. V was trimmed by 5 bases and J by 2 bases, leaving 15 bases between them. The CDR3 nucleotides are TGTGCCAGCAGTAGTGTGAGCTTTAGAAACTATGGCTACACCTTC. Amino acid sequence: CASSSVSFRNYGYTF.

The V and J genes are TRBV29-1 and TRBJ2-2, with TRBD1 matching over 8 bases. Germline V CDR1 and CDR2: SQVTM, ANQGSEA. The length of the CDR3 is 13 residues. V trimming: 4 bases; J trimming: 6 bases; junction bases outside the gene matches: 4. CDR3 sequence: CSVGQGSAGELFF. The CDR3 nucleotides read TGCAGCGTTGGACAGGGGTCGGCCGGGGAGCTGTTTTTT.

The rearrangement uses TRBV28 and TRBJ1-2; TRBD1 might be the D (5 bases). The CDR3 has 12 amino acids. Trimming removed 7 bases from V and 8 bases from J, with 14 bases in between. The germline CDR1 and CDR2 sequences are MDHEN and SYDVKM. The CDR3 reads CASTYQGGGYTF. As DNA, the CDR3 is TGTGCCAGCACCTACCAGGGCGGAGGCTACACCTTC.

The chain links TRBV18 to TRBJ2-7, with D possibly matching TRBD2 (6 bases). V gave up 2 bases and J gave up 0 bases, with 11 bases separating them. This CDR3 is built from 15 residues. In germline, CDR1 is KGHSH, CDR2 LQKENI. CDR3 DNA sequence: TGTGCCAGCTCACCATCCCAGCGGGCCTCCTACGAGCAGTACTTC. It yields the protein CASSPSQRASYEQYF.

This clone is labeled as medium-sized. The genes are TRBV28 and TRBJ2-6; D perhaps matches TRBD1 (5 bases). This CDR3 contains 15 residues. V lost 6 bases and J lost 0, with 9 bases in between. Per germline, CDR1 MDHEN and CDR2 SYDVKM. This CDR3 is CASSRDSSGANVLTF. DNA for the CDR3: TGTGCCAGCAGCCGCGACAGCTCTGGGGCCAACGTCCTGACTTTC.